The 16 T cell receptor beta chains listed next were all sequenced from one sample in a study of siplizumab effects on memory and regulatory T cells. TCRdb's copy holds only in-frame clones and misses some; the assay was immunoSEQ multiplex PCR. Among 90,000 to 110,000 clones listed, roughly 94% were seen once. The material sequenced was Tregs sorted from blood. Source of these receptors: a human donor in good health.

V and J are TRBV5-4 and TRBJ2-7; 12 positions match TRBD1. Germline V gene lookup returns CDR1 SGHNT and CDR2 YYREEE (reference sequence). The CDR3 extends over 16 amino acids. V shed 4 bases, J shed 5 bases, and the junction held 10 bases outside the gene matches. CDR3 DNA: TGTGCCAGCAGCGCGGTGGGACAGGGGGCGCTTCACGAGCAGTACTTC. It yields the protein CASSAVGQGALHEQYF.

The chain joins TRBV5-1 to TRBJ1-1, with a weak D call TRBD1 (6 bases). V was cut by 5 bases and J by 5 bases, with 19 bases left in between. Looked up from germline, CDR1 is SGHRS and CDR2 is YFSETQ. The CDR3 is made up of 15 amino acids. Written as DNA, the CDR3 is TGCGCCAGCAGTTCTCGGACTGCCCAGGGGACTGAAGCTTTCTTT. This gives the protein CASSSRTAQGTEAFF.

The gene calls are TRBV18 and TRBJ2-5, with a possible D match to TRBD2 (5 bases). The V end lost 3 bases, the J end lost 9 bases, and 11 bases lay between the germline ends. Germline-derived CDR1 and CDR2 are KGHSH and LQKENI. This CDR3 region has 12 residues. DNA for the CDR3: TGTGCCAGCTCACCGGCGGAGAGGGCCCAGTACTTC. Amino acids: CASSPAERAQYF.

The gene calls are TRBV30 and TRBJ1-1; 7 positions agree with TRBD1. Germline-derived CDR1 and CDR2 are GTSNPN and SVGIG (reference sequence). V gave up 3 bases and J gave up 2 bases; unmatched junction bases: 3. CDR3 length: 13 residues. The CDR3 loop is CAWSRTGNTEAFF. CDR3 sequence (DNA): TGTGCCTGGAGCCGGACAGGCAACACTGAAGCTTTCTTT.

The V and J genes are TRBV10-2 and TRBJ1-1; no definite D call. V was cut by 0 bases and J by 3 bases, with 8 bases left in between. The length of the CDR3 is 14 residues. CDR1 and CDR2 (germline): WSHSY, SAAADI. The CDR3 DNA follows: TGCGCCAGCAGTGAGTCAGCAGGATACACTGAAGCTTTCTTT. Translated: CASSESAGYTEAFF.

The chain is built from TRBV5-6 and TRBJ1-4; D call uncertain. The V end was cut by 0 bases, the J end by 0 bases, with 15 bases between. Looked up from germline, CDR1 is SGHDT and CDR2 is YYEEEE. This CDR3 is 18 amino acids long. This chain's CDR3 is CASSLVQGSTATNEKLFF. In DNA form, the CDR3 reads TGTGCCAGCAGCTTGGTGCAAGGCAGCACTGCAACTAATGAAAAACTGTTTTTT. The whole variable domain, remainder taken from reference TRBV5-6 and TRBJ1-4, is DAGVTQSPTHLIKTRGQQVTLRCSPKSGHDTVSWYQQALGQGPQFIFQYYEEEERQRGNFPDRFSGHQFPNYSSELNVNALLLGDSALYLCASSLVQGSTATNEKLFFGSGTQLSVL.

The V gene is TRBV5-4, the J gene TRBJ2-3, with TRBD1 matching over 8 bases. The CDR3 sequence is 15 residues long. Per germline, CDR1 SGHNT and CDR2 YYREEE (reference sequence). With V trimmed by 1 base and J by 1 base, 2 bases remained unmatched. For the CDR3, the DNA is TGTGCCAGCAGCTTGACAGGGGGTGGCACAGATACGCAGTATTTT. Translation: CASSLTGGGTDTQYF.

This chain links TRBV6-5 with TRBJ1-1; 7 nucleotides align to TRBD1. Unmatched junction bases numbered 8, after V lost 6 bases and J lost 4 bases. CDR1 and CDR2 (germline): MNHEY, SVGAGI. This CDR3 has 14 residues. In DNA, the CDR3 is TGTGCCAGCAGGGTGACAGGGCTGGGCACTGAAGCTTTCTTT. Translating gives CASRVTGLGTEAFF.

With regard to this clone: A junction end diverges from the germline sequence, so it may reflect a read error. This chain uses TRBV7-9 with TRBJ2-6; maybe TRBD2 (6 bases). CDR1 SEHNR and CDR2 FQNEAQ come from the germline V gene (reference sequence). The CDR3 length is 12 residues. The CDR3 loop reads CGGPSGANVLTF. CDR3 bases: TGCGGAGGGCCTTCTGGGGCCAACGTCCTGACTTTC.

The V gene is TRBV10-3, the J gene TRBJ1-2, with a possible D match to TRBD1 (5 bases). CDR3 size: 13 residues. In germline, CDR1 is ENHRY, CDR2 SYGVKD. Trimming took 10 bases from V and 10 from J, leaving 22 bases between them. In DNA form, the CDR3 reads TGTGCCACCAATCCTACCTGGGACTTCGACTACACCTTC. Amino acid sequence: CATNPTWDFDYTF.

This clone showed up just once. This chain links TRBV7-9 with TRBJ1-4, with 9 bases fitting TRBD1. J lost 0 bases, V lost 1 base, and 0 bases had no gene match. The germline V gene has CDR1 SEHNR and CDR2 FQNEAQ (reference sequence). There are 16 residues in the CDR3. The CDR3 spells CASSLGDRATNEKLFF. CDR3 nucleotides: TGTGCCAGCAGCTTAGGGGACAGGGCAACTAATGAAAAACTGTTTTTT.

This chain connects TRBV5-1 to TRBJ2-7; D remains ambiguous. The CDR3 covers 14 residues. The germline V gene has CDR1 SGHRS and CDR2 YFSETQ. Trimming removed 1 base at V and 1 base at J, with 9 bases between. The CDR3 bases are TGCGCCAGCAGCTTGAATCAAGTTTCCTACGAGCAGTACTTC. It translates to CASSLNQVSYEQYF. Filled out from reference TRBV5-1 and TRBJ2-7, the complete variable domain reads KAGVTQTPRYLIKTRGQQVTLSCSPISGHRSVSWYQQTPGQGLQFLFEYFSETQRNKGNFPGRFSGRQFSNSRSEMNVSTLELGDSALYLCASSLNQVSYEQYFGPGTRLTVT.

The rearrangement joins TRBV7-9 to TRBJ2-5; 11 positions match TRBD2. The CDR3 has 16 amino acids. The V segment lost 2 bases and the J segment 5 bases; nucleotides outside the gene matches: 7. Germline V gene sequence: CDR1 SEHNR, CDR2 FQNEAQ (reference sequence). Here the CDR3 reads CASSLKGTSGLETQYF. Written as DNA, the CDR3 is TGTGCCAGCAGCTTAAAGGGGACTAGCGGCCTCGAGACCCAGTACTTC.

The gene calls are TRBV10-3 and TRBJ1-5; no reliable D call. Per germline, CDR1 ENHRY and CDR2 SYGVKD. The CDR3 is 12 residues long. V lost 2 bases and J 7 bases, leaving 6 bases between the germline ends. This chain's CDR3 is CAISEEQQPQHF. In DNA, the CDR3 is TGTGCCATCAGTGAGGAACAGCAGCCCCAGCATTTT.

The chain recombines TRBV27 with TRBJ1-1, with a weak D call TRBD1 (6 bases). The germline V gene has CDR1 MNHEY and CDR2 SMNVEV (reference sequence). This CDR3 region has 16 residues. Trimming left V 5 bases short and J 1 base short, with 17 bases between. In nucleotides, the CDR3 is TGTGCCAGCAGTCCCGACCTGGGGGCCCCGAACACTGAAGCTTTCTTT. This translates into CASSPDLGAPNTEAFF.

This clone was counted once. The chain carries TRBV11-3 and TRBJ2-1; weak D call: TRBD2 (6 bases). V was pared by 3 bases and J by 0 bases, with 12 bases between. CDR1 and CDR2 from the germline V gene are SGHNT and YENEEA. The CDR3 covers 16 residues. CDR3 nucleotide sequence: TGTGCCAGCAGCTTCGCGGGGACCAGCTCCTACAATGAGCAGTTCTTC. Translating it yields CASSFAGTSSYNEQFF.